Presented here are 13 T cell receptor beta chains from one specimen sequenced in a study of T-cell memory formation after mild COVID-19. Each CDR3 protein is one row after TCRdb ran MiXCR on the 5' RACE reads. The data show tens of thousands of distinct CDR3 sequences, 9% to 15% seen once. The specimen was PBMCs or a T cell subset sorted from them (not recorded which). The receptors were gathered from a young man who had mild COVID-19 (a few samples of this study predate the infection). Cell type and time point are not known.

This clonotype was detected a few times. The V and J genes are TRBV28 and TRBJ2-5; TRBD1 agrees at 7 bases. There are 16 residues in the CDR3. CDR1 and CDR2 from the germline V gene are MDHEN and SYDVKM. The J segment lost 4 bases and the V segment lost 6 bases, leaving 14 bases of the junction unmatched. The CDR3 loop reads CASSREGTDARETQYF. The CDR3, as DNA: TGTGCCAGCAGCCGCGAGGGGACAGACGCTCGAGAGACCCAGTACTTC.

The gene calls are TRBV5-1 and TRBJ1-1, with a weak D call TRBD1 (6 bases). The V gene's germline CDR1 is SGHRS and CDR2 YFSETQ. The V end was cut by 4 bases, the J end by 5 bases, with 18 bases between. The CDR3 spans 15 residues. The CDR3 DNA reads as TGCGCCAGCAGCACCACAGGGAAAGGGGGGACTGAAGCTTTCTTT. Amino acid sequence: CASSTTGKGGTEAFF.

The V call is TRBV7-6, the J call TRBJ1-1; TRBD1 might be the D (6 bases). V lost 4 bases to trimming and J lost 7 bases, with 13 bases between them. CDR1 SGHVS and CDR2 FNYEAQ come from the germline V gene. CDR3 length: 13 residues. DNA of the CDR3: TGTGCCAGCAGCTCGACAGGATACAGTGAAGCTTTCTTT. It translates to CASSSTGYSEAFF.

The V and J genes are TRBV5-6 and TRBJ1-3; 7 bases match TRBD1. CDR3 length equals 14 residues. Trimming took 4 bases from V and 1 from J; bases not matched to a gene: 2. Looked up from germline, CDR1 is SGHDT and CDR2 is YYEEEE. CDR3 sequence reads: CASSRQGSGNTIYF. The CDR3 DNA is TGTGCCAGCAGCCGACAGGGATCTGGAAACACCATATATTTT.

This clonotype was recorded at least ten times. The chain is built from TRBV27 and TRBJ1-1; 9 bases agree with TRBD1. The CDR3 is made up of 15 amino acids. Unmatched junction bases numbered 5, after V lost 3 bases and J lost 3 bases. Per the germline V gene, CDR1 is MNHEY and CDR2 is SMNVEV (reference sequence). The CDR3 is CASSFEGQGHTEAFF. CDR3 nucleotide sequence: TGTGCCAGCAGTTTTGAGGGACAGGGTCACACTGAAGCTTTCTTT.

This clonotype was counted at least ten times. V is TRBV27 and J is TRBJ2-3; 7 bases agree with TRBD2. Per the germline V gene, CDR1 is MNHEY and CDR2 is SMNVEV (reference sequence). V trimming: 0 bases; J trimming: 0 bases; junction bases outside the gene matches: 24. The CDR3 loop spans 23 amino acids. Here the CDR3 DNA reads TGTGCCAGCAGTTTATCTACCCCGGGGGAGGGAATACCCTTCCGATTAAGCACAGATACGCAGTATTTT. Encoded protein: CASSLSTPGEGIPFRLSTDTQYF.

This clonotype occurred many times. The V and J genes are TRBV6-2 or TRBV6-3 and TRBJ2-1; D gene ambiguous. The length of the CDR3 is 16 residues. Deletions cut 2 bases from V and 1 base from J, with 12 bases between. Germline CDR1 and CDR2: MNHEY and SVGEGT. In nucleotides, the CDR3 is TGTGCCAGCAGTTACCGGATGGATAAGTCCTACAATGAGCAGTTCTTC. It translates to CASSYRMDKSYNEQFF.

V gene TRBV5-1 combines with J gene TRBJ2-5, with TRBD2 as a possible D gene (6 bases). CDR1 and CDR2 from the germline V gene are SGHRS and YFSETQ. The length of the CDR3 is 17 residues. V lost 5 bases and J 2 bases, leaving 22 bases between the germline ends. The CDR3 DNA is TGCGCCAGCAGTCTTGGGTTGGTAGCGGCCGATCAAGAGACCCAGTACTTC. Its protein product is CASSLGLVAADQETQYF.

The chain uses TRBV11-2 and TRBJ1-2, with unresolved D. CDR3 length equals 16 residues. Per the germline V gene, CDR1 is SGHAT and CDR2 is FQNNGV. The V and J ends lost 1 base and 0 bases respectively, with 12 bases between them. CDR3: CASSLGGGLANYGYTF. DNA for the CDR3: TGTGCCAGCAGCTTAGGCGGCGGATTAGCTAACTATGGCTACACCTTC.

This clonotype was found many times. V usage is TRBV4-1 and J usage is TRBJ2-5; TRBD2 matches at 15 bases. CDR1 is MGHRA, CDR2 YSYEKL, per germline. The CDR3 runs 18 residues. The V gene end was trimmed by 0 bases and the J gene end by 1 base; junction bases not matched to a gene: 3. The CDR3 protein is CASSQDRGLAGGQETQYF. The DNA for the CDR3 is TGCGCCAGCAGCCAAGATAGGGGACTAGCGGGGGGCCAAGAGACCCAGTACTTC.

This clonotype was observed a few times. The V gene is TRBV27, the J gene TRBJ2-2; D may match TRBD1 or TRBD2 (6 bases each). CDR3 size: 14 residues. Between the trimmed V and J ends, which lost 9 bases and 6 bases, there was a span of 17 bases. Germline values: CDR1 MNHEY, CDR2 SMNVEV (reference sequence). CDR3 coding DNA: TGTGCCAGTCAGGGGAGGTGGAGGGCCGGGGAGCTGTTTTTT. It translates to CASQGRWRAGELFF.

This clonotype was counted only a few times. V is TRBV13 and J is TRBJ2-5, with D uncertain. The CDR3 runs to 13 residues. V lost 1 base, J lost 7 bases, and 10 bases lay in between. CDR1 and CDR2 from the germline V gene are PRHDT and FYEKMQ (reference sequence). The DNA for the CDR3 is TGTGCCAGCAGCTTAGACATAGAAATGACCCAGTACTTC. Protein: CASSLDIEMTQYF.

The chain couples TRBV19 to TRBJ2-7; D is ambiguous. The CDR3 has 12 amino acids. Germline CDR1 reads LNHDA; CDR2 reads SQIVND (reference sequence). Between the trimmed V and J ends, which lost 9 bases and 4 bases, there was a span of 13 bases. Written as DNA, the CDR3 is TGTGCCAGGAAGAGTGACGGGTACGAGCAGTACGTC. It codes for CARKSDGYEQYV.